A selection of T cell receptor beta chains follows, all from one sample in a study of blood T cell repertoires in COVID-19. The protocol was immunoSEQ multiplex PCR, while the TCRdb copy is restricted to in-frame clones and leaves out a portion. The sample has some 91,000 clones; around 78% are singletons. The sequencing sample was made of peripheral blood. Receptors originate from a human donor in a cohort sampled during active COVID-19. The CDR3 runs from the conserved cysteine through the conserved F or W. D genes are given only for firm matches. Size is stated for part of the rows, as once, few or many counts, or as a class when the clone is expanded.

abundance | d_gene | j_gene | v_gene | CDR3aa | CDR3nt
few | . | TRBJ2-7 | TRBV5-4 | CASSSYIGGTYEQYF | TGTGCCAGCAGCTCGTACATAGGGGGAACCTACGAGCAGTACTTC
. | TRBD2 | TRBJ2-7 | TRBV7-9 | CASSLTSGAYEQYF | TGTGCCAGCAGCTTGACTAGCGGAGCCTACGAGCAGTACTTC
. | . | TRBJ2-2 | TRBV7-8 | CASSLGYGDTGELFF | TGTGCCAGCAGCTTAGGGTACGGGGACACCGGGGAGCTGTTTTTT
once | . | TRBJ2-7 | TRBV2 | CASRKGVSTYEQYF | TGTGCCAGCCGGAAGGGAGTATCAACCTACGAGCAGTACTTC
. | . | TRBJ1-2 | TRBV19 | CASSPGQNNYGYTF | TGTGCCAGTAGCCCCGGACAGAATAACTATGGCTACACCTTC
. | TRBD1 | TRBJ1-5 | TRBV19 | CASSPGGQLRIQPQHF | TGTGCCAGTAGTCCAGGGGGCCAGTTAAGAATCCAGCCCCAGCATTTT
once | TRBD1 | TRBJ2-5 | TRBV5-1 | CASSPGTDRGRETQYF | TGCGCCAGCAGTCCTGGGACCGACAGGGGGCGGGAGACCCAGTACTTC
. | . | TRBJ2-7 | TRBV6-1 | CASSEGPSSYEQYF | TGTGCCAGCAGTGAAGGGCCGTCTAGCTACGAGCAGTACTTC
. | . | TRBJ1-3 | TRBV7-2 | CASSLEHVSGNTIYF | TGTGCCAGCAGCTTAGAACACGTCTCTGGAAACACCATATATTTT
. | . | TRBJ2-1 | TRBV7-6 | CASSPGSASYNEQFF | TGTGCCAGCAGCCCAGGGTCGGCCTCCTACAATGAGCAGTTCTTC
. | . | TRBJ1-6 | TRBV6-5 | CASSPDNYNSPLHF | TGTGCCAGCAGTCCCGACAATTACAATTCACCCCTCCACTTT
. | . | TRBJ1-6 | TRBV5-1 | CASSLAPLENSPLHF | TGCGCCAGCAGCTTGGCGCCATTAGAGAATTCACCCCTCCACTTT
. | TRBD2 | TRBJ2-7 | TRBV18 | CASAIRTSGRAVGYEQYF | TGTGCCAGCGCGATTCGGACTAGCGGGAGGGCCGTAGGTTACGAGCAGTACTTC
. | TRBD1 | TRBJ1-3 | TRBV2 | CASSPRAGTGGSGNTIYF | TGTGCCAGCAGTCCTAGAGCCGGGACAGGGGGGTCCGGAAACACCATATATTTT
. | TRBD1 | TRBJ2-5 | TRBV10-3 | CAIRDRVEETQYF | TGTGCCATCAGAGACAGGGTCGAAGAGACCCAGTACTTC
. | TRBD2 | TRBJ2-2 | TRBV9 | CASSAKRGGTGELFF | TGTGCCAGCAGCGCCAAGCGGGGTGGTACCGGGGAGCTGTTTTTT
. | . | TRBJ1-5 | TRBV19 | CASIHAGQASNQPQHF | TGTGCCAGTATCCACGCGGGGCAGGCGAGCAATCAGCCCCAGCATTTT
. | TRBD1 | TRBJ1-2 | TRBV16 | CASSQNTGGGYGYTF | TGTGCCAGCAGCCAAAATACAGGGGGCGGCTATGGCTACACCTTC
. | TRBD2 | TRBJ2-1 | TRBV20-1 | CSASGLAENNEQFF | TGCAGTGCTAGTGGGCTAGCGGAAAACAATGAGCAGTTCTTC
. | . | TRBJ1-2 | TRBV5-1 | CASSLAAGRDGYTF | TGCGCCAGCAGCTTGGCCGCAGGCAGGGATGGCTACACCTTC
. | . | TRBJ1-4 | TRBV23-1 | CASSPLRRVEKLFF | TGCGCCAGCAGTCCCCTTCGGAGGGTTGAAAAACTGTTTTTT
. | TRBD1 | TRBJ1-1 | TRBV9 | CASSAGDRGLNEAFF | TGTGCCAGCAGCGCCGGGGACAGGGGGCTCAATGAAGCTTTCTTT
once | TRBD1 | TRBJ2-6 | TRBV28 | CASSPLGQGVSGANVLTF | TGTGCCAGCAGTCCCCTTGGGCAGGGGGTGTCGGGGGCCAACGTCCTGACTTTC
. | TRBD1 | TRBJ1-4 | TRBV6-5 | CASSYSAQGAEKLFF | TGTGCCAGCAGTTACTCCGCACAGGGGGCTGAAAAACTGTTTTTT
. | . | TRBJ2-4 | TRBV28 | CASSFSLAKNIQYF | TGTGCCAGCAGTTTTTCTTTAGCCAAAAACATTCAGTACTTC
few | . | TRBJ1-5 | TRBV5-1 | CASSLGGGTNQPQHF | TGCGCCAGCAGCTTGGGAGGGGGTACCAATCAGCCCCAGCATTTT
. | . | TRBJ2-7 | TRBV18 | CASSPQGSSYEQYF | TGTGCCAGCTCACCTCAGGGGAGCTCCTACGAGCAGTACTTC
. | TRBD1 | TRBJ2-7 | TRBV3-1/TRBV3-2 | CASSQAATGAYEQYF | TGTGCCAGCAGCCAAGCGGCGACAGGGGCCTACGAGCAGTACTTC
. | . | TRBJ1-5 | TRBV21-1 | CASIPSLRGSGNQPQHF | TGTGCCAGCATCCCTTCCCTCAGGGGGAGTGGCAATCAGCCCCAGCATTTT